These 18 T cell receptor beta chains originate from one sample sequenced in a study of blood T cell repertoires in COVID-19. Some clones are missing from TCRdb's copy, which holds only in-frame ones; the method was immunoSEQ multiplex PCR. The sample contains 200,000 to 300,000 clones, roughly 82% of which appear only once. Source material: peripheral blood. The receptors originated from a woman in her 70s with acute or convalescent COVID-19.

The rearrangement links TRBV7-2 to TRBJ1-3, with D perhaps matching TRBD1 (5 bases). This CDR3 region has 17 residues. Germline assignment: CDR1 SGHTA and CDR2 FQGNSA. V lost 2 bases to trimming and J lost 0 bases, with 14 bases between them. DNA for the CDR3: TGTGCCAGCAGCTTAAATGTCCTCCAGGGCTCTGGAAACACCATATATTTT. This encodes CASSLNVLQGSGNTIYF.

The chain links TRBV27 to TRBJ2-7; 7 bases match TRBD1. The CDR3 contains 15 residues. CDR1 MNHEY and CDR2 SMNVEV come from the germline V gene (reference sequence). Trimming at V came to 5 bases and at J to 0 bases, leaving 7 bases not matched to a gene. The CDR3 DNA reads TGTGCCAGCAGTCTCGGGACAGCTACCTCCTACGAGCAGTACTTC. This codes for CASSLGTATSYEQYF.

This clone was picked up a small number of times. The V call is TRBV6-2 or TRBV6-3, the J call TRBJ2-1, with D possibly matching TRBD2 (6 bases). The length of the CDR3 is 13 residues. Germline values: CDR1 MNHEY, CDR2 SVGEGT. V lost 2 bases and J 10 bases, leaving 12 bases between the germline ends. The CDR3 DNA reads TGTGCCAGCAGTTACGGAGGGGTAAGGGAGCAGTTCTTC. Protein product: CASSYGGVREQFF.

The chain couples TRBV5-1 to TRBJ1-2, with 7 bases identical to TRBD1. CDR1 SGHRS and CDR2 YFSETQ come from the germline V gene. V was clipped by 0 bases and J by 7 bases; unmatched bases: 9. The CDR3 runs 15 residues. CDR3 residues: CASSLGGRGNSGYTF. Here the CDR3 DNA reads TGCGCCAGCAGCTTGGGCGGCAGGGGGAATTCTGGCTACACCTTC.

The rearrangement links TRBV30 to TRBJ2-1; D remains unclear. V gave up 4 bases and J gave up 0 bases, with 10 bases separating them. Germline V CDR1 and CDR2: GTSNPN, SVGIG (reference sequence). This CDR3 is built from 14 residues. In DNA, the CDR3 is TGTGCCTGGAACTTTGATAGCTCCTACAATGAGCAGTTCTTC. Protein: CAWNFDSSYNEQFF.

The chain combines TRBV5-4 with TRBJ2-7, with TRBD2 identical over 7 bases. The CDR3 extends over 14 amino acids. After removal of 4 bases from V and 3 bases from J, the junction contained 7 bases not matched to a gene. Germline V CDR1 and CDR2: SGHNT, YYREEE (reference sequence). The CDR3, as DNA: TGTGCCAGCAGCCATGGACTAGATCTCTACGAGCAGTACTTC. The encoded protein is CASSHGLDLYEQYF.

The genes are TRBV5-4 and TRBJ1-2, with D perhaps matching TRBD1 (6 bases). The V gene's germline CDR1 is SGHNT and CDR2 YYREEE (reference sequence). V was trimmed by 2 bases and J by 2 bases, leaving 10 bases between them. The CDR3 loop spans 14 amino acids. This CDR3 is CASSLLQGNYGYTF. The DNA of the CDR3 is TGTGCCAGCAGCTTACTACAGGGCAACTATGGCTACACCTTC.

V and J are TRBV9 and TRBJ2-5; TRBD1 matches 11 bases. This CDR3 comprises 16 residues. The J segment lost 4 bases and the V segment lost 4 bases, leaving 9 bases of the junction unmatched. CDR1 and CDR2 (germline): SGDLS, YYNGEE. CDR3 in amino acids: CASSPLGTGGGETQYF. CDR3 bases: TGTGCCAGCAGCCCCTTAGGGACAGGGGGAGGAGAGACCCAGTACTTC.

The chain employs TRBV11-2 and TRBJ1-2; D remains unclear. CDR1 and CDR2 from the germline V gene are SGHAT and FQNNGV. This CDR3 is 13 amino acids long. V shed 2 bases and J shed 7 bases, with 11 bases lying between them. The CDR3 DNA sequence: TGTGCCAGCAGCTTAAGTCTAGAGGGTGGCTACACCTTC. Its translation is CASSLSLEGGYTF.

This clone is a singleton in its sample. The chain links TRBV6-4 to TRBJ1-6; 8 bases are shared with TRBD1. Germline V gene lookup returns CDR1 MRHNA and CDR2 SNTAGT. The V and J ends lost 6 bases and 9 bases, in that order; junction bases with no gene match: 7. CDR3 length: 14 residues. CDR3 in DNA: TGTGCCAGCAGCGCCAGGGGGCTAGGTTCACCCCTCCACTTT. This sequence encodes CASSARGLGSPLHF.

This clone showed up many times. V and J are TRBV6-5 and TRBJ2-1; 9 positions match TRBD1. V was clipped by 6 bases and J by 8 bases; unmatched bases: 11. This CDR3 comprises 15 residues. The germline V gene has CDR1 MNHEY and CDR2 SVGAGI. The CDR3 loop is CASSHRGQGVYEQFF. Written as DNA, the CDR3 is TGTGCCAGCAGCCACAGGGGACAGGGTGTCTATGAGCAGTTCTTC.

The rearrangement joins TRBV5-4 to TRBJ2-3, with 9 bases that match TRBD1. V lost 3 bases and J lost 0; bases outside the gene matches: 2. This CDR3 region has 15 residues. Germline CDR1 is SGHNT and CDR2 is YYREEE (reference sequence). The CDR3 spells CASSWTGVSTDTQYF. In DNA, the CDR3 is TGTGCCAGCAGCTGGACAGGGGTTAGCACAGATACGCAGTATTTT.

A single count supports this clone. V gene TRBV6-5 combines with J gene TRBJ1-2; no clear D. V dropped 5 bases and J dropped 2 bases, with 9 bases sitting between them. Per germline, CDR1 MNHEY and CDR2 SVGAGI. The CDR3 spans 13 residues. The CDR3 spells CASSTESNYGYTF. CDR3 DNA sequence: TGTGCCAGCAGTACAGAATCGAACTATGGCTACACCTTC.

J is TRBJ1-2 and V is TRBV19; D gene ambiguous. V was shortened by 3 bases and J by 4 bases, with 21 bases between the two germline ends. This CDR3 region has 17 residues. The germline V gene has CDR1 LNHDA and CDR2 SQIVND (reference sequence). In DNA form, the CDR3 reads TGTGCCAGTAGTATCTTGCGCGACACAACGGGAGGCTATGGCTACACCTTC. This codes for CASSILRDTTGGYGYTF.

In its sample, this clone was seen a few times. The chain combines TRBV2 with TRBJ1-5; TRBD1 might be the D (5 bases). CDR1 and CDR2 (germline): SNHLY, FYNNEI. The V end lost 1 base, the J end lost 6 bases, and 16 bases lay between the germline ends. The CDR3 consists of 16 residues. CDR3 nucleotides: TGTGCCAGCAGTGAAGAATCAGGGAGGGTGGGTCAGCCCCAGCATTTT. It specifies CASSEESGRVGQPQHF.

This clone occurred once. The chain combines TRBV5-1 with TRBJ2-3, with D tentatively TRBD1 (6 bases). CDR1 is SGHRS, CDR2 YFSETQ, per germline. This CDR3 has 15 residues. Deletions cut 0 bases from V and 2 bases from J, with 10 bases between. The CDR3 DNA is TGCGCCAGCAGCTTGGCCGGACAGACCACAGATACGCAGTATTTT. It encodes CASSLAGQTTDTQYF.

The chain recombines TRBV11-2 with TRBJ2-3; the D gene is possibly TRBD2 (7 bases). Looked up from germline, CDR1 is SGHAT and CDR2 is FQNNGV. This CDR3 has 14 amino acids. V lost 1 base and J 4 bases, leaving 9 bases between the germline ends. The CDR3 nucleotides read TGTGCCAGCAGCTTAGGCGGGGGCGCAGATACGCAGTATTTT. Its protein is CASSLGGGADTQYF.

V gene TRBV9 combines with J gene TRBJ2-7; D perhaps matches TRBD1 (6 bases). The CDR3 runs to 14 residues. Deletions cut 0 bases from V and 3 bases from J, with 10 bases between. Per the germline V gene, CDR1 is SGDLS and CDR2 is YYNGEE. The DNA for the CDR3 is TGTGCCAGCAGCGTAGGAGGGGGTATCTACGAGCAGTACTTC. Protein sequence: CASSVGGGIYEQYF.